This T cell receptor (beta chain) was found in a study of T cells after yellow fever vaccination. TCRdb ran MiXCR on the 5' RACE reads and lists one entry per CDR3 protein. The sample shows roughly 500,000 distinct CDR3 sequences, roughly 21% of them seen only once. This sequence originates from a young man who received the YFV17D yellow fever vaccine. The source material was PBMCs, sampled 15 days after the yellow fever booster vaccination.

The CDR3 sequence is CSARGGGGMANVLTF. The DNA for the CDR3 is TGCAGTGCTAGAGGAGGGGGCGGAATGGCCAACGTCCTGACTTTC. The rearrangement links TRBV20-1 to TRBJ2-6; TRBD1 agrees at 7 bases. Per germline, CDR1 DFQATT and CDR2 SNEGSKA (reference sequence). This CDR3 comprises 15 residues. V lost 1 base and J lost 6; bases outside the gene matches: 6.